This entry concerns a single T cell receptor beta chain. This clone's antigen is unknown. There are no base qualities to consult, and no much larger clone falls within one base. The library was produced with the immunoSEQ multiplex PCR assay. DNA from the cultured, isolated CD4+ T cells was subjected to TCR beta CDR3 sequencing. On the study's bioinformatics: The analysis removed non-productive TCR sequences, trimmed reads to the CDR3 region, and retained only CDR3s that were 7 or more amino acids long. The MANAFEST web app was used to identify antigen-specific clonotypes by comparing expansion in peptide wells with expansion in reference cultures. For clones to be considered positive, expansion at FDR<0.05 versus reference and all other wells, an odds ratio above 5, and a frequency above 0.1% in two replicate wells were required. Cross-reactive clonotypes were defined as significantly expanded in SARS-CoV-2 spike wells and in at least one common cold coronavirus spike condition. Using the stringdist R package, CDR3 similarity was measured by Levenshtein distance, and unrooted trees were constructed with ape in R 3.6.1. TCRdb re-hosts the immuneACCESS table, in-frame sequences only. Its copies lack some clones; in the studies checked, an unresolved V gene accounts for under half of them, and the cause for the rest is not known. V, J and clone size are taken as reported in that table, and D and trimming were inferred from the DNA itself. The sample table shows around 63,000 clones, and roughly 75% are seen once. The top ten constitute 3.5% to 4.5% of the sample.

The ViraFEST assay stimulated PBMC with viral peptide pools and then used TCR sequencing to identify antigen-specific CD4+ T cell clonotypes by expansion. After more than 9 days of culture, CD4+ T cells were isolated with the EasySep CD4+ T cell isolation kit. Negative nucleocapsid antibody results before and after vaccination confirmed that the healthy vaccine recipients had no prior SARS-CoV-2 infection. Some 2 million PBMC per well were cultured in IMDM with 5% human AB serum, around 10 IU/ml IL-2 and gentamicin, plus 10 ug/ml peptides. Half of the culture medium was replaced with fresh IL-2-containing medium on days 3 and 7. Each peptide stimulation condition was cultured in triplicate wells unless otherwise noted. Using Ficoll-Paque Plus gradient centrifugation, PBMC were separated from whole blood and then either used fresh or cryopreserved at -140C. The overlapping peptide pools covered the spike proteins of SARS-CoV-2 and of the common cold coronaviruses HCoV-NL63, HCoV-OC43 and HCoV-229E. The QIAamp micro DNA kit was used to extract genomic DNA from the cultured CD4+ T cells.

Here V drops 6 bases and J drops 3 bases, and the junction holds 7 bases not matched to any gene. The CDR3 numbers 14 residues from cysteine through phenylalanine. The only DNA kept is the CDR3, 42 bases in frame from the first base. Per the germline V gene, MDHEN is the CDR1 and SYDVKM is the CDR2. These data originate in a study of vaccination effects on CD4 cells after COVID-19 (dated by TCRdb to between 2021 and 2022). Turning to the overall study: Participants received two doses of either the BNT162b2 or the mRNA-1273 mRNA SARS-CoV-2 vaccine. SARS-CoV-2 spike-specific CD4+ TCR repertoires from before and after mRNA vaccination were compared in COVID-19 convalescent patients and in infection-naive vaccine recipients. A total of ten to eleven COVID-19 convalescent patients and a handful of SARS-CoV-2-naive healthy vaccine recipients were included in the full study. The Oncomine TCR Beta short-read assay on an Illumina iSeq 100 was used to sequence cultures from other donors in the study. Paper-wide results and their limitations: Only a small number of convalescent patients were included, and no early post-infection timepoints were available, which limited the study. In healthy vaccine recipients, vaccine-induced clones were almost all SARS-CoV-2 mono-reactive, with only 1 of 255 cross-reactive with common cold coronaviruses. Clones induced by infection and clones induced by vaccination both contracted markedly at late timepoints after vaccination, which fits with T cell responses waning over time.

Recombination joined TRBV28 with TRBJ1-2, with 7 bases in between that match TRBD1. The sequence was obtained from a human donor who received a COVID-19 vaccine. The source material was CD4+ T cells from PBMCs cultured with HCoV-OC43 spike peptides, sampled before COVID-19 vaccination. What this sample's cell subset or site label stands for: HCoV-OC43 spike overlapping peptide pool stimulation. The DNA reads TGTGCCAGCAGGACCAGGGGGACGTACTATGGCTACACCTTC. This sequence encodes CASRTRGTYYGYTF.